The 20 T cell receptor beta chains presented below share a single source sample, sequenced in a study of human T cells and chemical hapten exposure. TCRdb analysed the RACE reads with MiXCR anew, one entry per CDR3 protein. The data contain a few hundred thousand distinct CDR3 sequences, more than 4.5% of them seen just once; the ten biggest clones take up roughly 2.4%. The time point is: patch test 1, 2 weeks after DPC sensitization. Treatment denoted: therapeutic diphenylcyclopropenone sensitization with weekly scalp DPC. Sample: whole blood, taken in connection with sensitization to the hapten diphenylcyclopropenone (DPC). The origin of the receptors is a woman aged 45-65 years with alopecia areata. Some clones in this sample may be carry-over from other donors' samples.

Details on this clonotype: It may be a read error: a sequence one base away is much more abundant. This chain joins TRBV12-3 or TRBV12-4 and TRBJ1-1; D possibly corresponds to TRBD1 (6 bases). V was shortened by 5 bases and J by 8 bases, with 12 bases between the two germline ends. This CDR3 is built from 12 residues. The CDR3 DNA follows: TGTGCCAGCAGTCGACCCGACAGGGAAGCTTTCTTT. Amino acids: CASSRPDREAFF.

This clonotype was seen only a few times. The chain employs TRBV14 and TRBJ2-7; 8 bases agree with TRBD2. After removal of 0 bases from V and 2 bases from J, the junction contained 6 bases not matched to a gene. The CDR3 spans 16 residues. Germline V gene data show CDR1 as SGHDN and CDR2 as FVKESK. CDR3 coding DNA: TGTGCCAGCAGCCAAGAAGGGACTAGGGTCGCCTACGAGCAGTACTTC. Protein sequence: CASSQEGTRVAYEQYF. Full variable domain (rest looked up from reference TRBV14 and TRBJ2-7): EAGVTQFPSHSVIEKGQTVTLRCDPISGHDNLYWYRRVMGKEIKFLLHFVKESKQDESGMPNNRFLAERTGGTYSTLKVQPAELEDSGVYFCASSQEGTRVAYEQYFGPGTRLTVT.

The chain combines TRBV10-3 with TRBJ1-1; D is undetermined. The CDR3 loop spans 14 amino acids. Germline V CDR1 and CDR2: ENHRY, SYGVKD. V was cut by 2 bases and J by 0 bases, with 7 bases left in between. CDR3 protein: CAISEAGVNTEAFF. The CDR3 bases are TGTGCCATCAGTGAGGCCGGGGTGAACACTGAAGCTTTCTTT.

This clonotype was observed at least ten times. This chain joins TRBV4-2 and TRBJ1-4, with D possibly matching TRBD1 (5 bases). The CDR3 is 15 residues long. Deletions cut 5 bases from V and 1 base from J, with 11 bases between. Germline assignment: CDR1 LGHNA and CDR2 YNFKEQ. CDR3 protein: CASSRGSETNEKLFF. CDR3 bases: TGTGCCAGCAGCAGGGGATCTGAAACTAATGAAAAACTGTTTTTT.

The table lists this clonotype with a few counts. V is TRBV5-4 and J is TRBJ2-3; D remains unclear. CDR1 is SGHNT and CDR2 is YYREEE in the germline V gene (reference sequence). CDR3 length equals 14 residues. V was cut by 4 bases and J by 0 bases, with 9 bases left in between. In DNA, the CDR3 is TGTGCCAGCAGCAAAATAGACAGCACAGATACGCAGTATTTT. It codes for CASSKIDSTDTQYF.

This clonotype was observed a handful of times. Here the CDR3 DNA reads TGCGCCAGCAGTGGACTTGGCTTCGGGGGTACCTACGAGCAGTACTTC. Protein sequence: CASSGLGFGGTYEQYF. The rearrangement links TRBV10-2 to TRBJ2-7; D might be TRBD2 (6 bases). The CDR3 contains 16 residues. Germline V gene lookup returns CDR1 WSHSY and CDR2 SAAADI. V lost 4 bases, J lost 2 bases, and 18 bases lay in between.

This clonotype was seen many times. This chain links TRBV6-5 with TRBJ2-5, with TRBD2 identical over 7 bases. V trimming: 2 bases; J trimming: 1 base; junction bases outside the gene matches: 16. CDR1 and CDR2 from the germline V gene are MNHEY and SVGAGI. The CDR3 sequence is 19 residues long. CDR3 amino acids: CASSYRRSGASYGQETQYF. CDR3 coding DNA: TGTGCCAGCAGTTACCGGCGCAGCGGGGCTTCCTACGGCCAAGAGACCCAGTACTTC.

This clonotype was seen repeatedly, ten times or more. This chain connects TRBV11-2 to TRBJ2-1; 9 bases line up with TRBD2. V dropped 5 bases and J dropped 8; count of bases not matched to a gene: 10. The CDR3 contains 15 residues. CDR1 is SGHAT, CDR2 FQNNGV, per germline. CDR3 DNA: TGTGCCAGCAGCCCCGGACTAGCGCCGAGGGATGAGCAGTTCTTC. Residues: CASSPGLAPRDEQFF.

This clonotype appeared a few times. The rearrangement uses TRBV6-2 or TRBV6-3 and TRBJ1-6, with a weak D call TRBD1 (5 bases). The CDR3 sequence is 13 residues long. V lost 2 bases to trimming and J lost 10 bases, with 9 bases between them. Germline values: CDR1 MNHEY, CDR2 SVGEGT. The CDR3 DNA follows: TGTGCCAGCAGTTACGGACACTCCTCACCCCTCCACTTT. It translates to CASSYGHSSPLHF.

Ten or more counts support this clonotype. CDR3 amino acids: CASSYRLAEPTYNEQFF. In nucleotides, the CDR3 is TGTGCCAGCAGTTACCGACTAGCGGAACCCACCTACAATGAGCAGTTCTTC. The chain links TRBV6-2 or TRBV6-3 to TRBJ2-1, with 9 bases matching TRBD2. V was pared by 2 bases and J by 2 bases, with 7 bases of the junction left unmatched. This CDR3 has 17 residues. Germline CDR1 is MNHEY and CDR2 is SVGEGT.

V and J are TRBV29-1 and TRBJ2-3; the match to TRBD2 covers 7 bases. The CDR3 is 14 residues long. The ends lost 4 bases at V and 1 base at J; junction bases unmatched: 5. In germline, CDR1 is SQVTM, CDR2 ANQGSEA. The CDR3 DNA is TGCAGCGTTGTAATCCGGGGGGGCACAGATACGCAGTATTTT. This gives the protein CSVVIRGGTDTQYF.

In its sample, this clonotype was seen many times. This chain links TRBV29-1 with TRBJ2-1, with 7 bases aligning to TRBD1. V lost 4 bases to trimming and J lost 4 bases; unmatched junction nucleotides: 1. CDR1 is SQVTM, CDR2 ANQGSEA, per germline. The CDR3 is 12 amino acids. The CDR3 protein is CSVGQGYNEQFF. The CDR3 DNA reads as TGCAGCGTTGGACAGGGATACAATGAGCAGTTCTTC.

The genes are TRBV28 and TRBJ2-3; D remains ambiguous. The CDR3 has 17 residues. The V gene lost 2 bases and the J gene lost 0 bases, with 15 bases spanning the gap. Germline CDR1 MDHEN, CDR2 SYDVKM. CDR3 amino acids: CASSLLGPASSTDTQYF. The CDR3 bases are TGTGCCAGCAGTTTACTTGGGCCAGCTTCTAGCACAGATACGCAGTATTTT. Full variable domain (rest looked up from reference TRBV28 and TRBJ2-3): DVKVTQSSRYLVKRTGEKVFLECVQDMDHENMFWYRQDPGLGLRLIYFSYDVKMKEKGDIPEGYSVSREKKERFSLILESASTNQTSMYLCASSLLGPASSTDTQYFGPGTRLTVL.

The sample holds many counts of this clonotype. The rearrangement links TRBV10-2 to TRBJ2-7; the D is unclear. The germline gives CDR1 WSHSY, CDR2 SAAADI. CDR3 length: 14 residues. V gave up 0 bases and J gave up 3 bases, with 9 bases separating them. The CDR3 region has the DNA TGCGCCAGCAGTGAGTCGGACGGATTCTACGAGCAGTACTTC. Protein sequence: CASSESDGFYEQYF.

In its sample, this clonotype was seen many times. J is TRBJ2-7 and V is TRBV2; D possibly uses TRBD1 or TRBD2 (6 bases each). This CDR3 has 13 residues. The V end lost 8 bases, the J end lost 3 bases, and 14 bases lay between the germline ends. CDR1 SNHLY and CDR2 FYNNEI come from the germline V gene. CDR3 nucleotide sequence: TGTGCCAGCGGGACCGGGGGCTTCTACGAGCAGTACTTC. This encodes CASGTGGFYEQYF.

This clonotype was detected many times. The chain is built from TRBV28 and TRBJ1-6, with TRBD1 matching 7 bases. This CDR3 spans 14 amino acids. Trimming removed 5 bases from V and 10 bases from J; junction bases left unmatched: 8. Germline-derived CDR1 and CDR2 are MDHEN and SYDVKM. The CDR3 loop is CASSPRDRGSPLHF. For the CDR3, the DNA is TGTGCCAGCAGTCCGCGGGACAGAGGATCACCCCTCCACTTT.

Many counts were recorded for this clonotype. J is TRBJ1-5 and V is TRBV29-1; TRBD1 agrees at 7 bases. Germline trimming cut 5 bases from V and 5 bases from J; bases unmatched to any gene: 6. The length of the CDR3 is 13 residues. The germline V gene encodes CDR1 SQVTM and CDR2 ANQGSEA. The CDR3 nucleotides read TGCAGCGTTAGTCAGGGGGATGATCAGCCCCAGCATTTT. Encoded protein: CSVSQGDDQPQHF.

The rearrangement uses TRBV27 and TRBJ2-7; 9 bases agree with TRBD1. Trimming took 2 bases from V and 3 from J; bases not matched to a gene: 5. Germline V gene lookup returns CDR1 MNHEY and CDR2 SMNVEV (reference sequence). The CDR3 has 15 residues. In DNA form, the CDR3 reads TGTGCCAGCAGTTTACTCAGACAGGGGGACTACGAGCAGTACTTC. This gives the protein CASSLLRQGDYEQYF.

This clonotype was observed many times. The CDR3 loop is CASSPSPGEVVMYF. For the CDR3, the DNA is TGCGCCAGCAGCCCCTCTCCCGGGGAGGTCGTTATGTACTTC. The V gene is TRBV5-1, the J gene TRBJ2-7; TRBD2 is a possible D gene (6 bases). This CDR3 region has 14 residues. The V and J ends lost 4 bases and 12 bases respectively, with 23 bases between them. Germline CDR1 SGHRS, CDR2 YFSETQ.

This clonotype was seen many times. This chain links TRBV9 with TRBJ2-3; TRBD2 matches at 11 bases. Germline-derived CDR1 and CDR2 are SGDLS and YYNGEE. The CDR3 consists of 17 residues. The V gene end was trimmed by 2 bases and the J gene end by 2 bases; junction bases not matched to a gene: 7. CDR3 coding DNA: TGTGCCAGCAGCGTCTGGACTAGCGGGCCCTCCACAGATACGCAGTATTTT. Its protein product is CASSVWTSGPSTDTQYF.